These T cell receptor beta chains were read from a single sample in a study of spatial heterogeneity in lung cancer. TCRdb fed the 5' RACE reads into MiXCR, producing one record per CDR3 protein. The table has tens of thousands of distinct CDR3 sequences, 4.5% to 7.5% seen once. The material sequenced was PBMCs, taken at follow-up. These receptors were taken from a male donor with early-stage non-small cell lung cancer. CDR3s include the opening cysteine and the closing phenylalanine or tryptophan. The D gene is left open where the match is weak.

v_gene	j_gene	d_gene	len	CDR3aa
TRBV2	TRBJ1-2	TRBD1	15	CASSDKTGRNYGYTF
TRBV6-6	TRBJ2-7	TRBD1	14	CASRDGQGSYEQYF
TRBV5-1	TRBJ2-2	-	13	CASSLVEAGELFF
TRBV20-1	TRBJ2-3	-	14	CSARNGGGTDTQYF
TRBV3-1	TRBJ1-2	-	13	CASSPQGNYGYTF
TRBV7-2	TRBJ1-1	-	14	CASSREGLDTEAFF
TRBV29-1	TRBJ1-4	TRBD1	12	CSPDRAGEKLFF
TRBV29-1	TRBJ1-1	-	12	CSVGNVDTEAFF
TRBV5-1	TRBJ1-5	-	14	CASSPELGGQPQHF
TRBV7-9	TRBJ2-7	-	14	CASSESGAYYEQYF